The rows below give T cell receptor beta chains drawn from one sample of a study of T cells in Graves' hyperthyroidism and ophthalmopathy. In TCRdb, the multiplex PCR reads were re-called with MiXCR into one record per CDR3 protein. The sample yields 200,000 to 250,000 distinct CDR3 sequences, 16% seen once. Sequencing input: blood. These TCRs come from a woman under 30 with Graves' ophthalmopathy. The CDR3 runs from the conserved cysteine through the conserved F or W. A D gene is named only where the DNA matches it firmly. The listing skips clone size in some rows; elsewhere it reads once, few, many or a size class.

d_call	clone_size	v_call	j_call	cdr3_aa	cdr3_nt
-	many	TRBV30	TRBJ1-5	CAWSPAGPNQPQHF	TGTGCCTGGAGTCCGGCGGGACCCAATCAGCCCCAGCATTTT
TRBD1	many	TRBV7-2	TRBJ2-2	CASSFGTGITGELFF	TGTGCCAGCAGCTTCGGGACAGGGATCACCGGGGAGCTGTTTTTT
TRBD1	-	TRBV15	TRBJ2-5	CATSSDLGQGGKTQYF	TGTGCCACCAGCAGTGACTTAGGACAGGGGGGGAAGACCCAGTACTTC
-	few	TRBV28	TRBJ2-4	CASSFNQNIQYF	TGTGCCAGCAGTTTTAATCAGAACATTCAGTACTTC
TRBD2	many	TRBV7-9	TRBJ2-3	CASSLTRDVAGLVSDTQYF	TGTGCCAGCAGCTTAACCAGGGATGTTGCGGGACTAGTGTCAGATACGCAGTATTTT
TRBD1	many	TRBV20-1	TRBJ1-1	CSARTIRQGRAEAFF	TGCAGTGCTAGAACAATTCGACAGGGTCGGGCTGAAGCTTTCTTT
-	-	TRBV7-8	TRBJ1-5	CASSSRDGYSNQPQHF	TGTGCCAGCAGCTCCCGGGACGGTTATAGCAATCAGCCCCAGCATTTT
-	many	TRBV20-1	TRBJ2-7	CSLTGGANSYEQYF	TGCAGTTTAACAGGGGGGGCGAATTCCTACGAGCAGTACTTC
-	many	TRBV11-2	TRBJ1-2	CASSRLLQVYGYTF	TGTGCCAGCAGCCGGTTACTACAGGTCTATGGCTACACCTTC
-	few	TRBV19	TRBJ1-5	CASSPRQEYSNQPQHF	TGTGCCAGTAGTCCACGACAGGAATATAGCAATCAGCCCCAGCATTTT
-	many	TRBV18	TRBJ1-2	CASSLYDRFYGYTF	TGTGCCAGCTCACTCTATGACAGGTTTTATGGCTACACCTTC
TRBD2	few	TRBV27	TRBJ2-2	CASRLGGLKNTGELFF	TGTGCCAGCAGACTGGGGGGACTAAAAAACACCGGGGAGCTGTTTTTT
TRBD2	few	TRBV20-1	TRBJ2-3	CSASGPGAGGADTQYF	TGCAGTGCTTCTGGACCCGGGGCGGGGGGGGCAGATACGCAGTATTTT
TRBD2	many	TRBV18	TRBJ2-1	CASSIAGESNEQFF	TGTGCCAGCTCTATAGCGGGAGAGAGTAATGAGCAGTTCTTC
TRBD2	many	TRBV12-3/TRBV12-4	TRBJ2-5	CASSLSPSGAPRYF	TGTGCCAGCAGTTTGTCCCCCAGCGGGGCCCCTCGGTACTTC
-	many	TRBV11-3	TRBJ2-1	CASSLDGSSLNEQFF	TGTGCCAGCAGCTTAGATGGGTCTAGCCTGAATGAGCAGTTCTTC
-	-	TRBV28	TRBJ1-5	CASQAASQPQHF	TGTGCCAGCCAGGCGGCGAGCCAGCCCCAGCATTTT
TRBD1	-	TRBV6-2/TRBV6-3	TRBJ2-3	CASSFGTGGRIDTQYF	TGTGCCAGCAGTTTTGGAACAGGGGGTAGGATAGATACGCAGTATTTT
TRBD1	-	TRBV11-2	TRBJ2-7	CASSHLQGKGQPYEQYF	TGTGCCAGCAGCCACCTCCAAGGGAAGGGACAGCCCTACGAGCAGTACTTC
-	few	TRBV28	TRBJ2-7	CASSLGAREQYF	TGTGCCAGCAGTTTGGGTGCTAGGGAGCAGTACTTC
TRBD2	-	TRBV3-1	TRBJ2-1	CASSPQGRGYNEQFF	TGTGCCAGCAGCCCTCAAGGGAGGGGATACAATGAGCAGTTCTTC
TRBD2	many	TRBV11-2	TRBJ2-3	CASSLGTRAGTQYF	TGTGCCAGCAGCTTAGGGACTAGAGCAGGTACGCAGTATTTT
-	many	TRBV15	TRBJ2-5	CATSRRSGTQYF	TGTGCCACCAGCAGACGATCTGGGACCCAGTACTTC
-	many	TRBV2	TRBJ1-5	CASSDGGRGQPQHF	TGTGCCAGCAGTGACGGGGGTCGGGGCCAGCCCCAGCATTTT
-	-	TRBV18	TRBJ2-7	CASSPAVAYEQYF	TGTGCCAGCTCACCGGCGGTGGCCTACGAGCAGTACTTC
TRBD1	many	TRBV6-1	TRBJ1-5	CASSPDRGSIYSNQPQHF	TGTGCCAGCAGTCCAGACAGGGGGTCTATTTATAGCAATCAGCCCCAGCATTTT
-	few	TRBV27	TRBJ2-1	CASSSLINEQFF	TGTGCCAGCAGTTCGCTAATCAATGAGCAGTTCTTC
TRBD2	many	TRBV6-5	TRBJ2-5	CASSYSMSTDLAGRAETQYF	TGTGCCAGCAGTTACTCGATGAGTACCGACTTAGCGGGACGAGCAGAGACCCAGTACTTC
-	many	TRBV7-8	TRBJ1-4	CASSLPPSGYPTNEKLFF	TGTGCCAGCAGCTTACCCCCTTCAGGGTATCCAACTAATGAAAAACTGTTTTTT
-	many	TRBV24-1	TRBJ2-2	CATSDFLQGDTGELFF	TGTGCCACCAGTGATTTCTTACAGGGCGACACCGGGGAGCTGTTTTTT
-	many	TRBV12-3/TRBV12-4	TRBJ2-1	CASSLTVDNEQFF	TGTGCCAGCAGTTTGACAGTGGACAATGAGCAGTTCTTC
-	many	TRBV20-1	TRBJ2-5	CSARLPGLTGLETQYF	TGCAGTGCTAGACTCCCGGGGCTGACAGGTCTAGAGACCCAGTACTTC
TRBD1	many	TRBV3-1	TRBJ2-5	CASSPHRGETQYF	TGTGCCAGCAGCCCTCACAGGGGGGAGACCCAGTACTTC
TRBD2	many	TRBV7-8	TRBJ2-3	CASSGAGILTDTQYF	TGTGCCAGCAGTGGAGCGGGAATCCTCACAGATACGCAGTATTTT
TRBD1	many	TRBV28	TRBJ2-7	CASRLRDRTHEQYF	TGTGCCAGCAGGCTTCGGGACAGGACCCACGAGCAGTACTTC
TRBD2	many	TRBV7-2	TRBJ2-7	CASSLRLAGGDEQYF	TGTGCCAGCAGCTTACGACTAGCGGGGGGCGACGAGCAGTACTTC
-	many	TRBV27	TRBJ2-7	CASRPQWDSYEQYF	TGTGCCAGCAGACCGCAATGGGATTCCTACGAGCAGTACTTC